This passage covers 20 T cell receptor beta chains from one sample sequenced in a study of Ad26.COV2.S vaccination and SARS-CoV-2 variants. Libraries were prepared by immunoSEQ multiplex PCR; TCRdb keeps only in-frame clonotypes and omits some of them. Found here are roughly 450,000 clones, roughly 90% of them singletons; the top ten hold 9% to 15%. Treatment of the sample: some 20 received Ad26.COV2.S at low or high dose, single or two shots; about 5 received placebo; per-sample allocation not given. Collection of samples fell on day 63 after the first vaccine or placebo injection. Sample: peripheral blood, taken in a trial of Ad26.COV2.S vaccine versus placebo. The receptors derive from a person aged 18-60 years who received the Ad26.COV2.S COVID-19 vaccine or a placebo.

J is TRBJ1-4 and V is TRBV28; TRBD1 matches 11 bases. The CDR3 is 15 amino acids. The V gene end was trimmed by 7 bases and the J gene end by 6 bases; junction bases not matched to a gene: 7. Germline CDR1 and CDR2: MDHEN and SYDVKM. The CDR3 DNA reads TGTGCCAGCAAACGGGGGGACAGGGGGTATGAAAAACTGTTTTTT. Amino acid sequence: CASKRGDRGYEKLFF. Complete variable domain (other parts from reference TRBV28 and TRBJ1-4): DVKVTQSSRYLVKRTGEKVFLECVQDMDHENMFWYRQDPGLGLRLIYFSYDVKMKEKGDIPEGYSVSREKKERFSLILESASTNQTSMYLCASKRGDRGYEKLFFGSGTQLSVL.

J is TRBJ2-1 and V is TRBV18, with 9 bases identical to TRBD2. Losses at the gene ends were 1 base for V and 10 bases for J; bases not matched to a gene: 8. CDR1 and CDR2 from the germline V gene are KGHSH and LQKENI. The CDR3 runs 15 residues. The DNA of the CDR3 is TGTGCCAGCTCACCACTAGCGGGAGTGGTTGGAGAGCAGTTCTTC. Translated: CASSPLAGVVGEQFF.

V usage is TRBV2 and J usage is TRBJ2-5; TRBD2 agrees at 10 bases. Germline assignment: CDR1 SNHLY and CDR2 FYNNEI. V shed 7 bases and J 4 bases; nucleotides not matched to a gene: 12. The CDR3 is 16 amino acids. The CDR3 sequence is CASIDRAGGPIETQYF. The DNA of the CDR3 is TGTGCCAGCATCGACCGAGCGGGAGGGCCAATAGAGACCCAGTACTTC.

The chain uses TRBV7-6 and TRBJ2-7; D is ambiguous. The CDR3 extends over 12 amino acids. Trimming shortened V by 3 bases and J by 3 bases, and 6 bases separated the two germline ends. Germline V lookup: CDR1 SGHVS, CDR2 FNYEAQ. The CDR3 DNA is TGTGCCAGCAGCTTTATGAACTACGAGCAGTACTTC. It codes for CASSFMNYEQYF.

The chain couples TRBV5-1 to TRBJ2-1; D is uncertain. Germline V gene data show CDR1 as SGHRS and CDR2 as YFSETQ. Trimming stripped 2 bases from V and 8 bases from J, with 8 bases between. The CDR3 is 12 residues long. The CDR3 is CASSFRAYEQFF. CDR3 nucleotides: TGCGCCAGCAGCTTTCGGGCTTATGAGCAGTTCTTC.

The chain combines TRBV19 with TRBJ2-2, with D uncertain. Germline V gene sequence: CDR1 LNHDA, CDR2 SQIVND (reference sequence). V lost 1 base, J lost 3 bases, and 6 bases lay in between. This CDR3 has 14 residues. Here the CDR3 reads CASSIGVYTGELFF. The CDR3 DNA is TGTGCCAGTAGTATAGGTGTTTACACCGGGGAGCTGTTTTTT.

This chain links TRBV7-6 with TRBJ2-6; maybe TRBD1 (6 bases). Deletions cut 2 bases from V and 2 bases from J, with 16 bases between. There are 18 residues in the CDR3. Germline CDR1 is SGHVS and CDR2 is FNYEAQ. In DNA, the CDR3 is TGTGCCAGCAGCTTATTGACAGGCTCCTCCGCTGGGGCCAACGTCCTGACTTTC. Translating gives CASSLLTGSSAGANVLTF.

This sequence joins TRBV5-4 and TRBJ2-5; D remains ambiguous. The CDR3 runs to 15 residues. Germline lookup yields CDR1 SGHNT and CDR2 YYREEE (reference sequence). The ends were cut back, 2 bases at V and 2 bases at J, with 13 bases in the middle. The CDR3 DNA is TGTGCCAGCAGCTTAGCTGTTACGGGTCAAGAGACCCAGTACTTC. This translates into CASSLAVTGQETQYF.

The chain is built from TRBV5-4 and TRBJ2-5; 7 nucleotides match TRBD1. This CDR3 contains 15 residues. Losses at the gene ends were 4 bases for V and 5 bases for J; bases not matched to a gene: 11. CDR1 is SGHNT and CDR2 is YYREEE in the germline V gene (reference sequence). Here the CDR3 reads CASSLGTASWETQYF. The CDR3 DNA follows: TGTGCCAGCAGCCTAGGGACAGCTTCGTGGGAGACCCAGTACTTC.

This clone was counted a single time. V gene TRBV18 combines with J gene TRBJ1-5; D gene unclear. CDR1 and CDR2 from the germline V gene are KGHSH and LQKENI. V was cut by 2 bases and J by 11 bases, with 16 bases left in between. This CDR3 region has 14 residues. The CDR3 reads CASSPSPGQSAQHF. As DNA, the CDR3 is TGTGCCAGCTCACCATCTCCCGGGCAATCGGCCCAGCATTTT.

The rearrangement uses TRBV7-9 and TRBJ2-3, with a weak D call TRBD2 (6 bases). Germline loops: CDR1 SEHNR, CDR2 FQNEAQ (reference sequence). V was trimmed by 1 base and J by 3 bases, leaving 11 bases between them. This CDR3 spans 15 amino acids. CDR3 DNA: TGTGCCAGCAGCTTAGTCGGGAGTCCAACAGATACGCAGTATTTT. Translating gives CASSLVGSPTDTQYF.

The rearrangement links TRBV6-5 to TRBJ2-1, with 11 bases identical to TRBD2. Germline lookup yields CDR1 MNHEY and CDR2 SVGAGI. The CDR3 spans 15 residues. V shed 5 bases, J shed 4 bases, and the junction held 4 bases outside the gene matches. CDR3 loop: CASSPLAGGYNEQFF. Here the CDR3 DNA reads TGTGCCAGCAGTCCCCTAGCGGGAGGTTACAATGAGCAGTTCTTC.

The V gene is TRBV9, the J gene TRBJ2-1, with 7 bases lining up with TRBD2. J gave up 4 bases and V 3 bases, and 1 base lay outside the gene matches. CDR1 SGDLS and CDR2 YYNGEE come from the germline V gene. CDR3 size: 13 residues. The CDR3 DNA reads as TGTGCCAGCAGCGGGACTAGTTACAATGAGCAGTTCTTC. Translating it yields CASSGTSYNEQFF.

The CDR3 loop reads CASLLRLAGHEQFF. CDR3 DNA: TGTGCCAGCCTTTTAAGACTAGCGGGGCATGAGCAGTTCTTC. The V call is TRBV28, the J call TRBJ2-1, with 11 bases lining up with TRBD2. The CDR3 totals 14 residues. After removal of 8 bases from V and 8 bases from J, the junction contained 8 bases not matched to a gene. Germline V gives CDR1 MDHEN, CDR2 SYDVKM. Based on the CDR3 plus reference TRBV28 and TRBJ2-1, the full variable domain is DVKVTQSSRYLVKRTGEKVFLECVQDMDHENMFWYRQDPGLGLRLIYFSYDVKMKEKGDIPEGYSVSREKKERFSLILESASTNQTSMYLCASLLRLAGHEQFFGPGTRLTVL.

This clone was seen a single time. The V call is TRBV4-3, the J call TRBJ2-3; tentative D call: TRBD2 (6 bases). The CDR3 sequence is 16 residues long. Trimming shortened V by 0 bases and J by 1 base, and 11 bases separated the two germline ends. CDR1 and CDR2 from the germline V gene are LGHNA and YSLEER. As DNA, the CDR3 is TGCGCCAGCAGCCAAGATGTTGGCGGGGGCACAGATACGCAGTATTTT. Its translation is CASSQDVGGGTDTQYF.

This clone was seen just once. This chain's CDR3 is CATSSSGTKTQYF. Here the CDR3 DNA reads TGTGCCACCAGTTCCAGCGGGACTAAGACCCAGTACTTC. The V and J genes are TRBV24-1 and TRBJ2-5; 7 bases are a match to TRBD2. Germline CDR1 is KGHDR and CDR2 is SFDVKD. V lost 6 bases to trimming and J lost 6 bases; unmatched junction nucleotides: 6. The CDR3 is 13 residues long.

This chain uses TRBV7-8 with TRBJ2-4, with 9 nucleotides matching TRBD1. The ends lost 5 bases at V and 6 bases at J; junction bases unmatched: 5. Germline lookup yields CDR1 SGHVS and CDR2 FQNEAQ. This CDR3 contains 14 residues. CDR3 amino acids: CASSLRQGVNIQYF. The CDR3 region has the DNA TGTGCCAGCAGCCTTAGACAGGGGGTAAACATTCAGTACTTC.

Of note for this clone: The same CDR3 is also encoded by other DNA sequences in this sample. This chain's CDR3 is CASSVDGNTEAFF. The CDR3 coding sequence is TGTGCCAGCAGCGTTGACGGGAACACTGAAGCTTTCTTT. The chain has TRBV9 and TRBJ1-1; no reliable D call. This CDR3 region has 13 residues. The germline CDR1 and CDR2 sequences are SGDLS and YYNGEE. V lost 2 bases, J lost 1 base, and 6 bases lay in between. Using reference TRBV9 and TRBJ1-1 for the parts outside the CDR3, the full variable domain is DSGVTQTPKHLITATGQRVTLRCSPRSGDLSVYWYQQSLDQGLQFLIQYYNGEERAKGNILERFSAQQFPDLHSELNLSSLELGDSALYFCASSVDGNTEAFFGQGTRLTVV.

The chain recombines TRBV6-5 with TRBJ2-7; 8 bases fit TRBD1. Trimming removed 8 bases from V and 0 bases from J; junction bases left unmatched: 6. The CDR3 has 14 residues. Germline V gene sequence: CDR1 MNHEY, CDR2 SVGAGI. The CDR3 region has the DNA TGTGCCAGCGGGGACAGGTCCCTCTCCTACGAGCAGTACTTC. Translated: CASGDRSLSYEQYF.

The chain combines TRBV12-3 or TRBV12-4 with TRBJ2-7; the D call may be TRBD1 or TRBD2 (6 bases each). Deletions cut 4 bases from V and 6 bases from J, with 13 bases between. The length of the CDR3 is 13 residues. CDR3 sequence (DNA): TGTGCCAGCAGTTACGGGGGCGTCGGCGAGCAGTACTTC. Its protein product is CASSYGGVGEQYF.